The rows below give T cell receptor beta chains drawn from one sample of a study of identical twins. TCRdb analysed the 5' RACE reads with MiXCR anew, one entry per CDR3 protein. The data hold roughly 770,000 distinct CDR3 sequences, with about 20% observed a single time. These data were also filed under a second study, of T cells expressing NK-cell markers.

Sequencing was done on a sample of PBMCs. These receptors were obtained from a woman under 30 in good health. The CDR3 runs from the conserved cysteine through the conserved F or W. D genes are given only for firm matches. Expanded clones are given a class, and other clones once, few, many or no size at all.

>TRBJ2-3|.|TRBV20-1|few
CSARVLRGPDTQYF
TGCAGTGCTCGCGTTCTCAGGGGCCCCGATACGCAGTATTTT
>TRBJ1-5|.|TRBV12-3/TRBV12-4|.
CASSRDGFNQPQHF
TGTGCCAGCAGCCGGGACGGATTCAATCAGCCCCAGCATTTT
>TRBJ1-5|.|TRBV24-1|few
CATSASGQPQHF
TGTGCCACCAGTGCCTCAGGTCAGCCCCAGCATTTT
>TRBJ2-7|TRBD2|TRBV20-1|many
CSARGGSGGYEQYF
TGCAGTGCTAGAGGGGGTAGCGGGGGCTACGAGCAGTACTTC
>TRBJ1-1|.|TRBV4-3|.
CASSQEVEGEKAFF
TGCGCCAGCAGCCAAGAGGTCGAGGGTGAGAAAGCTTTCTTT
>TRBJ2-1|TRBD2|TRBV10-1|.
CATGTSGSYEQFF
TGCGCCACCGGGACTAGCGGGAGCTATGAGCAGTTCTTC
>TRBJ2-5|.|TRBV12-3/TRBV12-4|many
CASSTRGETQYF
TGTGCCAGCAGTACTAGGGGAGAGACCCAGTACTTC
>TRBJ2-1|.|TRBV12-3/TRBV12-4|many
CASSSSSPGNEQFF
TGTGCCAGCAGTTCGTCTAGTCCCGGGAATGAGCAGTTCTTC
>TRBJ2-7|.|TRBV5-1|.
CASSLRGLDTPGEQYF
TGCGCCAGCAGCTTGAGGGGCTTAGACACACCGGGCGAGCAGTACTTC
>TRBJ2-7|TRBD1|TRBV19|few
CASSNRGHEQYF
TGTGCCAGTAGTAACAGGGGCCACGAGCAGTACTTC
>TRBJ2-5|.|TRBV7-8|many
CASSLKQGQETQYF
TGTGCCAGCAGCCTAAAGCAGGGTCAAGAGACCCAGTACTTC
>TRBJ2-3|TRBD1|TRBV6-1|few
CASRDRDRASDTQYF
TGTGCCAGCAGGGACCGGGACAGGGCGTCAGATACGCAGTATTTT
>TRBJ2-1|TRBD1|TRBV6-5|.
CASSYGQGAYEQFF
TGTGCCAGCAGTTACGGGCAGGGGGCTTATGAGCAGTTCTTC
>TRBJ2-3|.|TRBV29-1|few
CRVELGAEEKDTQYF
TGCAGAGTTGAATTAGGTGCGGAGGAAAAAGATACGCAGTATTTT
>TRBJ1-1|.|TRBV19|.
CASSTGVWAEAFF
TGTGCCAGTAGTACAGGGGTGTGGGCTGAAGCTTTCTTT
>TRBJ1-4|TRBD1|TRBV20-1|.
CSAQRDRVREKLFF
TGCAGTGCTCAACGCGACAGGGTTCGGGAAAAACTGTTTTTT
>TRBJ2-7|.|TRBV14|few
CASSHGRIRGEQYF
TGTGCCAGCAGCCATGGAAGAATTAGAGGCGAGCAGTACTTC
>TRBJ2-3|TRBD2|TRBV11-2|.
CASSLNALASGNIDTQYF
TGTGCCAGCAGCTTAAATGCGTTGGCTAGCGGGAATATTGATACGCAGTATTTT
>TRBJ1-2|.|TRBV12-3/TRBV12-4|.
CASSLASGRLGYGYTF
TGTGCCAGCAGTTTAGCCTCTGGGAGGCTTGGGTATGGCTACACCTTC
>TRBJ2-3|.|TRBV20-1|.
CSASYRILSTDTQYF
TGCAGTGCTAGTTACAGGATTCTCAGCACAGATACGCAGTATTTT
>TRBJ1-1|.|TRBV6-5|few
CASSFHAGAEAFF
TGTGCCAGCAGTTTCCATGCTGGGGCTGAAGCTTTCTTT
>TRBJ2-6|.|TRBV29-1|.
CSVEGGGQTGANVLTF
TGCAGCGTTGAAGGAGGGGGGCAAACTGGGGCCAACGTCCTGACTTTC
>TRBJ2-3|.|TRBV10-1|many
CASSKTSTDTQYF
TGCGCCAGCAGTAAAACTAGCACAGATACGCAGTATTTT
>TRBJ2-7|.|TRBV5-1|.
CASRWSRGAYEQYF
TGCGCCAGCAGATGGAGCAGAGGGGCCTACGAGCAGTACTTC
>TRBJ1-2|.|TRBV5-1|few
CASTNSSGYQGYTF
TGCGCCAGCACCAACAGCTCAGGGTATCAGGGCTACACCTTC
>TRBJ1-2|.|TRBV5-6|.
CASSFLTRANSKGYTF
TGTGCCAGCAGCTTCTTGACGCGGGCTAACTCTAAAGGCTACACCTTC
>TRBJ2-3|.|TRBV11-2|.
CASSFQGSADTQYF
TGTGCCAGCAGCTTTCAGGGCTCGGCAGATACGCAGTATTTT
>TRBJ1-5|.|TRBV12-5|few
CASGGGGQPQHF
TGTGCTAGTGGTGGGGGGGGGCAGCCCCAGCATTTT
>TRBJ2-7|TRBD2|TRBV9|few
CASSVAGTGTSKYF
TGTGCCAGCAGCGTAGCAGGGACCGGGACTAGTAAGTACTTC
>TRBJ2-5|TRBD2|TRBV7-7|.
CASSETPGLAQETQYF
TGTGCCAGCAGCGAGACCCCGGGACTAGCACAAGAGACCCAGTACTTC
>TRBJ2-3|TRBD1|TRBV12-3/TRBV12-4|many
CASSRTGLYDTQYF
TGTGCCAGCAGTCGGACAGGGTTATATGATACGCAGTATTTT
>TRBJ2-2|.|TRBV20-1|.
CSARKRGLSGELFF
TGCAGTGCCCGAAAGCGTGGACTCTCCGGGGAGCTGTTTTTT